These 24 T cell receptor beta chains originate from one sample sequenced in a study of early T cells in non-severe SARS-CoV-2 infection. TCRdb fed the 5' RACE reads into MiXCR, producing one record per CDR3 protein. The table includes 50,000 to 70,000 distinct CDR3 sequences, around 12% detected once. The sample consisted of whole blood. These TCRs come from an adult who was a healthcare worker with PCR-confirmed SARS-CoV-2 infection or an uninfected control (not recorded which).

There are a few counts of this clonotype. The V call is TRBV3-1, the J call TRBJ1-1; possibly TRBD1 for D (5 bases). This CDR3 spans 13 amino acids. The V end was cut by 3 bases, the J end by 8 bases, with 13 bases between. Germline V gene sequence: CDR1 LGHDT, CDR2 YNNKEL (reference sequence). CDR3 region: CASSHLVGLEAFF. Written as DNA, the CDR3 is TGTGCCAGCAGCCACCTCGTGGGGCTCGAAGCTTTCTTT.

The table lists this clonotype with a few counts. J is TRBJ2-1 and V is TRBV5-6; TRBD2 matches 8 bases. The CDR3 loop spans 14 amino acids. J lost 3 bases, V lost 2 bases, and 1 base had no gene match. Germline CDR1 SGHDT, CDR2 YYEEEE. The CDR3 is CASSLAGVYNEQFF. CDR3 nucleotide sequence: TGTGCCAGCAGCTTAGCGGGGGTCTACAATGAGCAGTTCTTC.

V is TRBV2 and J is TRBJ1-1; D is uncertain. This CDR3 contains 11 residues. Trimming left V 10 bases short and J 1 base short, with 7 bases between. Germline CDR1 SNHLY, CDR2 FYNNEI. For the CDR3, the DNA is TGTGCCACCATGACGAACACTGAAGCTTTCTTT. It is translated as CATMTNTEAFF. Full variable domain (remainder filled in from reference TRBV2 and TRBJ1-1): EPEVTQTPSHQVTQMGQEVILRCVPISNHLYFYWYRQILGQKVEFLVSFYNNEISEKSEIFDDQFSVERPDGSNFTLKIRSTKLEDSAMYFCATMTNTEAFFGQGTRLTVV.

The chain couples TRBV29-1 to TRBJ2-3; no definite D call. The CDR3 is 12 residues long. Germline CDR1 is SQVTM and CDR2 is ANQGSEA. The V end was cut by 3 bases, the J end by 1 base, with 5 bases between. For the CDR3, the DNA is TGCAGCGTTGAGGTGGGCACAGATACGCAGTATTTT. Its translation is CSVEVGTDTQYF.

This clonotype has at least ten counts. CDR3 in amino acids: CASSPVGSRDEQYF. CDR3 DNA: TGTGCCAGCAGTCCAGTGGGTAGCCGTGACGAGCAGTACTTC. The J gene is TRBJ2-7, the V gene TRBV25-1; D remains unclear. Germline CDR1 is MGHDK and CDR2 is SYGVNS. The CDR3 is made up of 14 amino acids. Trimming shortened V by 5 bases and J by 5 bases, and 16 bases separated the two germline ends.

The rearrangement uses TRBV12-3 or TRBV12-4 and TRBJ1-2; D gene unclear. The CDR3 runs to 14 residues. The V and J ends lost 4 bases and 2 bases respectively, with 11 bases between them. The CDR3 sequence is CASSYQTTNYGYTF. The CDR3 DNA sequence: TGTGCCAGCAGTTATCAAACCACAAACTATGGCTACACCTTC.

This rearrangement joins TRBV19 to TRBJ1-2, with 8 bases that match TRBD1. From germline, CDR1 is LNHDA and CDR2 SQIVND (reference sequence). The junction had 5 bases not matched to a gene; V was cut back by 7 bases and J by 7 bases. The CDR3 loop spans 12 amino acids. CDR3 amino acids: CASNDRGSGYTF. DNA of the CDR3: TGTGCCAGTAACGACAGGGGAAGTGGCTACACCTTC. The full variable domain, completed using reference TRBV19 and TRBJ1-2, is DGGITQSPKYLFRKEGQNVTLSCEQNLNHDAMYWYRQDPGQGLRLIYYSQIVNDFQKGDIAEGYSVSREKKESFPLTVTSAQKNPTAFYLCASNDRGSGYTFGSGTRLTVV.

The chain recombines TRBV20-1 with TRBJ2-1; TRBD1 might be the D (5 bases). This CDR3 is 14 amino acids long. V lost 5 bases to trimming and J lost 7 bases, with 18 bases between them. Germline CDR1 is DFQATT and CDR2 is SNEGSKA (reference sequence). The CDR3 sequence is CSARSQGGLNEQFF. DNA for the CDR3: TGCAGTGCTCGGTCCCAGGGTGGGTTAAATGAGCAGTTCTTC.

The rearrangement uses TRBV7-8 and TRBJ1-3; D unclear. Per germline, CDR1 SGHVS and CDR2 FQNEAQ. This CDR3 has 13 residues. V gave up 8 bases and J gave up 8 bases, with 16 bases separating them. The CDR3 here is CASAWGVKDTIYF. The DNA of the CDR3 is TGTGCCAGCGCCTGGGGAGTTAAGGACACCATATATTTT. Complete variable domain (other parts from reference TRBV7-8 and TRBJ1-3): GAGVSQSPRYKVAKRGQDVALRCDPISGHVSLFWYQQALGQGPEFLTYFQNEAQLDKSGLPSDRFFAERPEGSVSTLKIQRTQQEDSAVYLCASAWGVKDTIYFGEGSWLTVV.

This clonotype has just one count. The chain joins TRBV29-1 to TRBJ2-2; D unclear. CDR3 length: 11 residues. The germline V and J ends were trimmed by 4 bases and 6 bases, with 6 bases remaining between them. The germline CDR1 and CDR2 sequences are SQVTM and ANQGSEA. CDR3 loop: CSVGSPGELFF. CDR3 nucleotide sequence: TGCAGCGTTGGAAGCCCCGGGGAGCTGTTTTTT.

There are a few counts of this clonotype. This chain uses TRBV7-3 with TRBJ2-7, with 9 bases identical to TRBD1. Germline V lookup: CDR1 SGHTA, CDR2 FQGTGA. The CDR3 totals 13 residues. The trim removed 5 bases at V and 6 bases at J, leaving 5 bases unmatched. CDR3: CASSTDRGGEQYF. The CDR3 nucleotides read TGTGCCAGCAGCACGGACAGGGGAGGCGAGCAGTACTTC.

There are a few counts of this clonotype. The V gene is TRBV2, the J gene TRBJ1-5; a possible D gene is TRBD1 (5 bases). V lost 4 bases and J 3 bases, leaving 16 bases between the germline ends. Germline V lookup: CDR1 SNHLY, CDR2 FYNNEI. The CDR3 is made up of 16 amino acids. In DNA form, the CDR3 reads TGTGCCAGCAGTGCGGGGGGGATTGCACCCAATCAGCCCCAGCATTTT. Its translation: CASSAGGIAPNQPQHF.

The rearrangement uses TRBV18 and TRBJ2-2; D gene ambiguous. Germline V gene data show CDR1 as KGHSH and CDR2 as LQKENI. V was cut by 1 base and J by 4 bases, with 7 bases left in between. There are 14 residues in the CDR3. The DNA for the CDR3 is TGTGCCAGCTCACCACTGGGAACCACCGGGGAGCTGTTTTTT. It codes for CASSPLGTTGELFF.

This clonotype was recorded many times. The rearrangement joins TRBV5-8 to TRBJ2-1; TRBD1 is a possible D gene (6 bases). In germline, CDR1 is SGHTS, CDR2 YDEGEE. The CDR3 runs to 15 residues. V was cut by 2 bases and J by 10 bases, with 19 bases left in between. The CDR3 bases are TGTGCCAGCAGCTTTCGACGACAGGAGCCAAGGGAGCAGTTCTTC. It encodes CASSFRRQEPREQFF.

This clonotype was observed at least ten times. The genes are TRBV6-5 and TRBJ2-2; weak D call: TRBD1 (8 bases). The CDR3 is 19 amino acids. The ends were cut back, 0 bases at V and 0 bases at J, with 17 bases in the middle. Germline V CDR1 and CDR2: MNHEY, SVGAGI. Here the CDR3 DNA reads TGTGCCAGCAGTTACTCGAGGACAGGGAGGGATGCGAACACCGGGGAGCTGTTTTTT. This gives the protein CASSYSRTGRDANTGELFF.

This clonotype came up a few times. This chain joins TRBV5-1 and TRBJ1-4; a weak D match, TRBD1 (5 bases). Germline V gene lookup returns CDR1 SGHRS and CDR2 YFSETQ. Trimming pared 0 bases from V and 5 bases from J, leaving 11 bases between. The CDR3 has 15 amino acids. The CDR3 spells CASSLVGQKNEKLFF. The DNA for the CDR3 is TGCGCCAGCAGCTTGGTGGGGCAGAAAAATGAAAAACTGTTTTTT.

This clonotype was counted ten times or more. CDR3 amino acids: CASSLLGDSTRGKLFF. The CDR3 DNA sequence: TGTGCCAGCAGCTTACTGGGGGACTCAACCCGCGGGAAACTGTTTTTT. This sequence joins TRBV7-2 and TRBJ1-4; possibly TRBD1 for D (5 bases). V lost 2 bases and J lost 11, with 21 bases in between. The CDR3 consists of 16 residues. From germline, CDR1 is SGHTA and CDR2 FQGNSA. The variable domain in full, with the rest retrieved from reference TRBV7-2 and TRBJ1-4, is GAGVSQSPSNKVTEKGKDVELRCDPISGHTALYWYRQSLGQGLEFLIYFQGNSAPDKSGLPSDRFSAERTGGSVSTLTIQRTQQEDSAVYLCASSLLGDSTRGKLFFGSGTQLSVL.

This clonotype was seen at least ten times. The CDR3 protein is CASSLEGGRTTDTQYF. CDR3 DNA sequence: TGTGCCAGCAGCCTTGAGGGGGGGCGGACCACAGATACGCAGTATTTT. The chain combines TRBV4-2 with TRBJ2-3; maybe TRBD2 (7 bases). The CDR3 has 16 residues. V dropped 4 bases and J dropped 2 bases, with 16 bases sitting between them. Germline V gene sequence: CDR1 LGHNA, CDR2 YNFKEQ.

This clonotype came up a few times. The chain joins TRBV30 to TRBJ1-2; possibly TRBD1 for D (5 bases). V shed 5 bases and J shed 7 bases, with 23 bases lying between them. The CDR3 is made up of 15 amino acids. The germline V gene has CDR1 GTSNPN and CDR2 SVGIG (reference sequence). CDR3 bases: TGTGCCTGGGGAACCGCGGGACGTAGGTTCTCTGGCTACACCTTC. Its protein is CAWGTAGRRFSGYTF. Combining the CDR3 with reference TRBV30 and TRBJ1-2 gives the whole variable domain SQTIHQWPATLVQPVGSPLSLECTVEGTSNPNLYWYRQAAGRGLQLLFYSVGIGQISSEVPQNLSASRPQDRQFILSSKKLLLSDSGFYLCAWGTAGRRFSGYTFGSGTRLTVV.

This clonotype was detected only a few times. V is TRBV20-1 and J is TRBJ1-3, with TRBD1 as a possible D gene (5 bases). Germline CDR1 reads DFQATT; CDR2 reads SNEGSKA (reference sequence). Trimming removed 6 bases from V and 4 bases from J, with 10 bases in between. This CDR3 spans 12 amino acids. The CDR3 reads CSARWDGNTIYF. The CDR3 DNA follows: TGCAGTGCGAGATGGGACGGAAACACCATATATTTT.

The chain uses TRBV7-8 and TRBJ2-7; a possible D gene is TRBD1 (6 bases). The germline V gene encodes CDR1 SGHVS and CDR2 FQNEAQ. CDR3 length: 13 amino acids. The germline V and J ends were trimmed by 4 bases and 1 base, with 8 bases remaining between them. The CDR3 DNA reads as TGTGCCAGCAGCTACGGACAGTCCTACGAGCAGTACTTC. Translating it yields CASSYGQSYEQYF.

By sample share, this clonotype is medium-sized. This chain joins TRBV11-2 and TRBJ2-1; 8 bases align to TRBD2. The CDR3 is 15 amino acids. The V gene end was trimmed by 5 bases and the J gene end by 2 bases; junction bases not matched to a gene: 5. Germline V gene data show CDR1 as SGHAT and CDR2 as FQNNGV. DNA for the CDR3: TGTGCCAGCAGCGTTCGGGGGGGCCCCTACAATGAGCAGTTCTTC. As protein: CASSVRGGPYNEQFF.

This clonotype was found many times. The CDR3 sequence is CASSRSADTYGYTF. CDR3 bases: TGCGCCAGCAGCCGCTCTGCGGATACCTATGGCTACACCTTC. The chain employs TRBV5-1 and TRBJ1-2, with no clear D. Trimming took 4 bases from V and 4 from J, leaving 14 bases between them. Germline V gene lookup returns CDR1 SGHRS and CDR2 YFSETQ. The CDR3 consists of 14 residues. The complete variable domain, with remaining parts taken from reference TRBV5-1 and TRBJ1-2, reads KAGVTQTPRYLIKTRGQQVTLSCSPISGHRSVSWYQQTPGQGLQFLFEYFSETQRNKGNFPGRFSGRQFSNSRSEMNVSTLELGDSALYLCASSRSADTYGYTFGSGTRLTVV.

V gene TRBV6-1 combines with J gene TRBJ2-7, with a tentative D call TRBD1 (6 bases). The CDR3 spans 17 residues. V lost 10 bases, J lost 9 bases, and 34 bases lay in between. Per germline, CDR1 MNHNS and CDR2 SASEGT. CDR3 protein: CATDGYGVQGWLNVQYF. DNA of the CDR3: TGTGCCACCGACGGATACGGGGTGCAGGGGTGGTTGAACGTGCAGTACTTC.